The 19 T cell receptor beta chains in this list originate from one sample, sequenced in a study of control samples from healthy donors and cancer patients. TCRdb's table, derived via immunoSEQ multiplex PCR, lists solely in-frame clones and lacks some. This table has more than 25,000 clones, approximately 94% appearing once. Sequencing was performed on blood. These receptors all stem from a man between 60 and 75 years old in good health.

The chain couples TRBV5-4 to TRBJ2-5, with TRBD2 matching over 7 bases. Germline V gene lookup returns CDR1 SGHNT and CDR2 YYREEE (reference sequence). The CDR3 sequence is 15 residues long. The J segment lost 3 bases and the V segment lost 4 bases, leaving 9 bases of the junction unmatched. CDR3 loop: CASSRYSGTKETQYF. CDR3 bases: TGTGCCAGCAGCCGGTATTCCGGGACTAAAGAGACCCAGTACTTC.

The chain has TRBV6-5 and TRBJ1-2, with TRBD1 matching 7 bases. Germline V CDR1 and CDR2: MNHEY, SVGAGI. The CDR3 is 13 amino acids. J gave up 7 bases and V 6 bases, and 8 bases lay outside the gene matches. The CDR3 is CASSGQAAAGYTF. The CDR3 coding sequence is TGTGCCAGCAGCGGACAGGCCGCGGCTGGCTACACCTTC.

The V call is TRBV6-4, the J call TRBJ2-5, with 7 bases that match TRBD1. Germline V gives CDR1 MRHNA, CDR2 SNTAGT. The V and J ends lost 9 bases and 2 bases, in that order; junction bases with no gene match: 6. The CDR3 extends over 13 amino acids. The DNA of the CDR3 is TGTGCCAGTCGCGACAGGGATCAAGAGACCCAGTACTTC. Its protein is CASRDRDQETQYF.

This rearrangement joins TRBV27 to TRBJ2-5; D could derive from TRBD1 or TRBD2 (6 bases each). CDR1 is MNHEY, CDR2 SMNVEV, per germline (reference sequence). V lost 2 bases to trimming and J lost 1 base, with 29 bases between them. The CDR3 runs 21 residues. The CDR3 region is CASSLEAGNLLRGPSQETQYF. CDR3 sequence (DNA): TGTGCCAGCAGTTTAGAGGCCGGAAACCTTCTCCGGGGGCCCTCCCAAGAGACCCAGTACTTC.

The V and J genes are TRBV18 and TRBJ1-1, with TRBD1 as a possible D gene (6 bases). The V gene lost 3 bases and the J gene lost 6 bases, with 11 bases spanning the gap. There are 13 residues in the CDR3. The germline CDR1 and CDR2 sequences are KGHSH and LQKENI. Here the CDR3 DNA reads TGTGCCAGCTCACCTTTACAGGGCGCTGAAGCTTTCTTT. This codes for CASSPLQGAEAFF.

The chain employs TRBV27 and TRBJ1-6; no clear D gene. Looked up from germline, CDR1 is MNHEY and CDR2 is SMNVEV (reference sequence). The V end lost 5 bases, the J end lost 11 bases, and 10 bases lay between the germline ends. The CDR3 spans 12 residues. The CDR3 DNA is TGTGCCAGCAGTGCCTCCGGGGCACCCCTCCACTTT. This sequence encodes CASSASGAPLHF.

This clone appeared a single time. The chain combines TRBV2 with TRBJ2-7, with TRBD1 matching over 9 bases. The CDR3 is made up of 15 amino acids. Germline CDR1 and CDR2: SNHLY and FYNNEI. The ends lost 5 bases at V and 4 bases at J; junction bases unmatched: 9. This chain's CDR3 is CASSLQGQGLYEQYF. The DNA for the CDR3 is TGTGCCAGCAGTTTGCAGGGACAGGGTCTTTACGAGCAGTACTTC. Based on the CDR3 plus reference TRBV2 and TRBJ2-7, the full variable domain is EPEVTQTPSHQVTQMGQEVILRCVPISNHLYFYWYRQILGQKVEFLVSFYNNEISEKSEIFDDQFSVERPDGSNFTLKIRSTKLEDSAMYFCASSLQGQGLYEQYFGPGTRLTVT.

The chain employs TRBV7-3 and TRBJ2-1; 8 nucleotides agree with TRBD2. The V segment lost 1 base and the J segment 7 bases; nucleotides outside the gene matches: 3. Germline V gives CDR1 SGHTA, CDR2 FQGTGA. This CDR3 is 14 amino acids long. CDR3 nucleotides: TGTGCCAGCAGCTTAAGCGGGGGGCCTAATGAGCAGTTCTTC. Protein: CASSLSGGPNEQFF.

The chain carries TRBV30 and TRBJ1-1, with TRBD1 identical over 8 bases. After removal of 2 bases from V and 2 bases from J, the junction contained 13 bases not matched to a gene. The CDR3 consists of 17 residues. The germline V gene has CDR1 GTSNPN and CDR2 SVGIG (reference sequence). CDR3 sequence: CAWSSPGRGRENTEAFF. The CDR3 DNA reads TGTGCCTGGAGTTCCCCGGGCAGGGGGCGCGAAAACACTGAAGCTTTCTTT.

V gene TRBV30 combines with J gene TRBJ1-2; 7 nucleotides match TRBD1. CDR3 length: 14 amino acids. Germline values: CDR1 GTSNPN, CDR2 SVGIG (reference sequence). V was pared by 6 bases and J by 1 base, with 8 bases of the junction left unmatched. This CDR3 reads CACPSNRGNYGYTF. DNA of the CDR3: TGTGCCTGTCCCTCCAACAGGGGTAACTATGGCTACACCTTC.

The chain links TRBV14 to TRBJ2-3; 7 bases match TRBD1. CDR3 length: 13 amino acids. Germline loops: CDR1 SGHDN, CDR2 FVKESK. Trimming cost V 3 bases and J 4 bases; bases outside gene matches: 1. The CDR3: CASSHTGADTQYF. CDR3 bases: TGTGCCAGCAGCCATACAGGGGCAGATACGCAGTATTTT.

This chain connects TRBV29-1 to TRBJ1-2, with a possible D match to TRBD1 (5 bases). The CDR3 totals 12 residues. The V gene lost 6 bases and the J gene lost 0 bases, with 8 bases spanning the gap. Germline loops: CDR1 SQVTM, CDR2 ANQGSEA. CDR3 sequence: CSVSGANYGYTF. The CDR3 DNA reads as TGCAGCGTATCGGGGGCTAACTATGGCTACACCTTC.

The chain combines TRBV7-2 with TRBJ2-7, with TRBD2 matching 9 bases. V gave up 0 bases and J gave up 6 bases; unmatched junction bases: 6. CDR3 length: 15 amino acids. Germline V gene data show CDR1 as SGHTA and CDR2 as FQGNSA. The DNA of the CDR3 is TGTGCCAGCAGCTTAGCAGGCGGGGGGGCCATCGAGCAGTACTTC. Encoded protein: CASSLAGGGAIEQYF.

This sequence joins TRBV11-2 and TRBJ2-2; D remains unclear. Germline CDR1 is SGHAT and CDR2 is FQNNGV. Trimming pared 6 bases from V and 2 bases from J, leaving 7 bases between. CDR3 length: 13 residues. In DNA, the CDR3 is TGTGCCAGCAGTCGGACCAACACCGGGGAGCTGTTTTTT. This codes for CASSRTNTGELFF.

This clone occurred once. The chain joins TRBV25-1 to TRBJ1-2; tentatively, D is TRBD1 (6 bases). This CDR3 spans 14 amino acids. Germline V lookup: CDR1 MGHDK, CDR2 SYGVNS. The ends were cut back, 8 bases at V and 0 bases at J, with 13 bases in the middle. CDR3 sequence: CASRSTGTNYGYTF. The CDR3 DNA reads as TGTGCCAGCCGGTCTACAGGGACTAACTATGGCTACACCTTC.

This clone was seen once. The J gene is TRBJ2-7, the V gene TRBV7-9; D gene uncertain. The germline V and J ends were trimmed by 8 bases and 0 bases, with 5 bases remaining between them. This CDR3 has 11 amino acids. Germline V gene lookup returns CDR1 SEHNR and CDR2 FQNEAQ (reference sequence). CDR3 coding DNA: TGTGCCAGCGGGGTCTCCTACGAGCAGTACTTC. Amino acids: CASGVSYEQYF.

The chain employs TRBV4-3 and TRBJ1-4, with D perhaps TRBD1 (6 bases). V was trimmed by 4 bases and J by 0 bases, leaving 9 bases between them. Per germline, CDR1 LGHNA and CDR2 YSLEER. CDR3 length equals 15 residues. CDR3 sequence (DNA): TGCGCCAGCAGCCCAGGGACAACAACTAATGAAAAACTGTTTTTT. Translated: CASSPGTTTNEKLFF.

The CDR3 DNA reads TGTGCCAGCACCGCTGACATATACACAGATACGCAGTATTTT. It is translated as CASTADIYTDTQYF. This chain links TRBV2 with TRBJ2-3; D is unclear. Germline CDR1 and CDR2: SNHLY and FYNNEI. The CDR3 loop spans 14 amino acids. V shed 7 bases and J shed 2 bases, with 13 bases lying between them.

This clone appeared a single time. The chain combines TRBV6-5 with TRBJ2-7, with unresolved D. The V end lost 2 bases, the J end lost 3 bases, and 14 bases lay between the germline ends. Germline V gives CDR1 MNHEY, CDR2 SVGAGI. This CDR3 has 15 amino acids. The CDR3 nucleotides are TGTGCCAGCAGTTACGACGCCGGGCCGTACTACGAGCAGTACTTC. Translating it yields CASSYDAGPYYEQYF.